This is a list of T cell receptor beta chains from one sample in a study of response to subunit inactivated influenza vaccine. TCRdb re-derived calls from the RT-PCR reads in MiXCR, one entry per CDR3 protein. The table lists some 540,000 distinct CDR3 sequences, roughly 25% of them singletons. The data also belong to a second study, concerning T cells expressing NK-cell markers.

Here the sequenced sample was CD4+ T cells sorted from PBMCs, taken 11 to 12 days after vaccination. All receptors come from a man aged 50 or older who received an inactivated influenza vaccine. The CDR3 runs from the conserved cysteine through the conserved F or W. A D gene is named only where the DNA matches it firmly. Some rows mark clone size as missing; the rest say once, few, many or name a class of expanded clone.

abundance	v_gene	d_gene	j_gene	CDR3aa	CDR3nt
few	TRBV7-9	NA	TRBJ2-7	CASSLSGASYEQYF	TGTGCCAGCAGCTTATCGGGGGCGTCCTACGAGCAGTACTTC
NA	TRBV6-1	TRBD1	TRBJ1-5	CASSTGQGGLQPQHF	TGTGCCAGCAGTACCGGACAGGGAGGGCTACAGCCCCAGCATTTT
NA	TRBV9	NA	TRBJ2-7	CASSVIGSSYEQYF	TGTGCCAGCAGCGTGATCGGGAGCTCCTACGAGCAGTACTTC
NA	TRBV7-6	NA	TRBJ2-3	CASSLGGLTGYSATDTQYF	TGTGCCAGCAGCTTAGGGGGGTTGACAGGATATTCAGCCACAGATACGCAGTATTTT
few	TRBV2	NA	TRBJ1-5	CASREISNQPQHF	TGTGCCAGCAGGGAAATAAGCAATCAGCCCCAGCATTTT
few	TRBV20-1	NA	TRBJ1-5	CSARDLYQPQHF	TGCAGTGCTAGAGATCTTTATCAGCCCCAGCATTTT
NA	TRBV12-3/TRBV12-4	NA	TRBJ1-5	CASSFTWGNQPQHF	TGTGCCAGCAGTTTTACCTGGGGCAATCAGCCCCAGCATTTT
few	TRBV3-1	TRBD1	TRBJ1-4	CASSPGGQLNEKLFF	TGTGCCAGCAGCCCCGGGGGACAGTTAAATGAAAAACTGTTTTTT
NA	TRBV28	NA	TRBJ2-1	CASSFGLIYNEQFF	TGTGCCAGCAGTTTTGGGCTAATTTACAATGAGCAGTTCTTC
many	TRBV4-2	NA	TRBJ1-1	CASSQSNQGSTEAFF	TGTGCCAGCAGCCAATCTAATCAGGGAAGCACTGAAGCTTTCTTT
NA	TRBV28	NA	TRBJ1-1	CASSFITFAKSTEAFF	TGTGCCAGCAGTTTCATCACTTTCGCGAAGAGCACTGAAGCTTTCTTT
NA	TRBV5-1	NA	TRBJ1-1	CASSPDPNTEAFF	TGCGCCAGCAGCCCGGACCCGAACACTGAAGCTTTCTTT
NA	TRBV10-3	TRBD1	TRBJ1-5	CAISDRTGVQPQHF	TGTGCCATCAGTGATAGGACAGGGGTTCAGCCCCAGCATTTT
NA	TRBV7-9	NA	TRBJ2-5	CASSSSPQGQGTQYF	TGTGCCAGCAGCTCCAGCCCCCAGGGCCAAGGGACCCAGTACTTC
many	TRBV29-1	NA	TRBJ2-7	CSVVAGSVSYEQYF	TGCAGCGTTGTGGCAGGGTCGGTCTCCTACGAGCAGTACTTC
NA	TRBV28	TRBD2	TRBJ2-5	CASIAGGGETQYF	TGTGCCAGCATCGCGGGGGGTGGAGAGACCCAGTACTTC
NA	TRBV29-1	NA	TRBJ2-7	CSVGLRFSYEQYF	TGCAGCGTGGGACTCCGATTCTCCTACGAGCAGTACTTC
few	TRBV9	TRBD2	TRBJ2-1	CASSVGATSGSNEQFF	TGTGCCAGCAGCGTAGGTGCGACTAGCGGGAGTAATGAGCAGTTCTTC
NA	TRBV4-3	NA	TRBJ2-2	CASSQEGFKTGELFF	TGCGCCAGCAGCCAAGAAGGGTTCAAGACCGGGGAGCTGTTTTTT
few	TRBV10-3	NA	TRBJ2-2	CAISGQGPGELFF	TGTGCCATCAGCGGTCAGGGCCCCGGGGAGCTGTTTTTT